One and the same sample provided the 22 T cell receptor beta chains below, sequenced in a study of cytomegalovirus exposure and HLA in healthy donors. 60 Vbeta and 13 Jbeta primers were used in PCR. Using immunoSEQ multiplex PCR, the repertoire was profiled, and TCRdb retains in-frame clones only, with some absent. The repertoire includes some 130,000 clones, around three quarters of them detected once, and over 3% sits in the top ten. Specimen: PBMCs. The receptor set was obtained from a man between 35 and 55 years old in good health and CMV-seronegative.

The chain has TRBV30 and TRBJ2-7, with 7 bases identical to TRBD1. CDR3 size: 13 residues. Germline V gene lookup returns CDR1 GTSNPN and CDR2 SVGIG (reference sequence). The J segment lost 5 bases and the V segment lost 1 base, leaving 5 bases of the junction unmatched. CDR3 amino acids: CAWSGQGNHEQYF. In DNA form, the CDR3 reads TGTGCCTGGAGTGGACAGGGTAACCACGAGCAGTACTTC.

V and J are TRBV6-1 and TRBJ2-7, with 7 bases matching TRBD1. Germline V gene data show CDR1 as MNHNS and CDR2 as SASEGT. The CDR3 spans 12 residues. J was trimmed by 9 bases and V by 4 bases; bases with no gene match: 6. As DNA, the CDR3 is TGTGCCAGCAGTGGAGGGGGCGCGGGGCAGTACTTC. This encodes CASSGGGAGQYF.

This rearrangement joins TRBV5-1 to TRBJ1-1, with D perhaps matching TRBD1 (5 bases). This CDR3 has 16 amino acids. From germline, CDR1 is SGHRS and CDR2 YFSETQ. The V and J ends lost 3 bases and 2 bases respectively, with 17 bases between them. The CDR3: CASSWGPRGTNTEAFF. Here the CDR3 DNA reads TGCGCCAGCAGCTGGGGACCACGAGGGACTAACACTGAAGCTTTCTTT.

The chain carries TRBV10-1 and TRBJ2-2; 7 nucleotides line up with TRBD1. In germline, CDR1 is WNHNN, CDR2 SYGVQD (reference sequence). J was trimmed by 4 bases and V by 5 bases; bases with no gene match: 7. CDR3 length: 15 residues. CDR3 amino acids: CASSPQGFCTGELFF. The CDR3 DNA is TGCGCCAGCAGTCCACAGGGGTTCTGCACCGGGGAGCTGTTTTTT.

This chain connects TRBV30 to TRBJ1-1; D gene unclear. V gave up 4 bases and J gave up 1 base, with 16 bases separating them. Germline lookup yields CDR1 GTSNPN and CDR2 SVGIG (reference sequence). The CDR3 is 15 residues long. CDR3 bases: TGTGCCTGGACCAACGAGATGTCAGGGAACACTGAAGCTTTCTTT. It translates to CAWTNEMSGNTEAFF.

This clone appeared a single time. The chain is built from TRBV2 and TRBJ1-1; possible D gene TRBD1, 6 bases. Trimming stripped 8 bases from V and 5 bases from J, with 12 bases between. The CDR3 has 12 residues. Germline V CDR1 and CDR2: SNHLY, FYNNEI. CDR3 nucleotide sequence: TGTGCCAGCTTGGAGGGGGGGACTGAAGCTTTCTTT. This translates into CASLEGGTEAFF. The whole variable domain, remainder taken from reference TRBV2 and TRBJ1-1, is EPEVTQTPSHQVTQMGQEVILRCVPISNHLYFYWYRQILGQKVEFLVSFYNNEISEKSEIFDDQFSVERPDGSNFTLKIRSTKLEDSAMYFCASLEGGTEAFFGQGTRLTVV.

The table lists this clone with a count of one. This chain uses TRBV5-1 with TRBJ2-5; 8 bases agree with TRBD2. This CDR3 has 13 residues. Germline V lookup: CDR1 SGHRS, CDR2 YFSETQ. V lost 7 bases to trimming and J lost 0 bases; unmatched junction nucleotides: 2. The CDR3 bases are TGCGCCAGCTTGGGACTAGACCAAGAGACCCAGTACTTC. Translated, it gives CASLGLDQETQYF.

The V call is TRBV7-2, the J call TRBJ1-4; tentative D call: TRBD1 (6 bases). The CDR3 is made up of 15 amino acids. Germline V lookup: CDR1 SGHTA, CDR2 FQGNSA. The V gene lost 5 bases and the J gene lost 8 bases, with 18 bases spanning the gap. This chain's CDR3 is CASSPMGAVSEKLFF. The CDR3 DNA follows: TGTGCCAGCAGCCCAATGGGGGCGGTGAGCGAAAAACTGTTTTTT.

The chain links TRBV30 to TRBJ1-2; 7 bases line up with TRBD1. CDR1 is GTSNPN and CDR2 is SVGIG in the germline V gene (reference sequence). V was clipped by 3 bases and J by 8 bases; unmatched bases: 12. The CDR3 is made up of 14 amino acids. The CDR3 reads CAWSTGASWWGYTF. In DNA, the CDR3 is TGTGCCTGGAGCACAGGGGCCTCGTGGTGGGGCTACACCTTC.

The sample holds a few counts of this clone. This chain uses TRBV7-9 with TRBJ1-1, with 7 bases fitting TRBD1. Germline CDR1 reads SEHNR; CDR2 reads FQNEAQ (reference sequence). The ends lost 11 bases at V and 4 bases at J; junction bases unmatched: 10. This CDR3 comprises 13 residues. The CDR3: CAWSGTEGTEAFF. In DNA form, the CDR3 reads TGTGCCTGGTCCGGGACAGAGGGCACTGAAGCTTTCTTT.

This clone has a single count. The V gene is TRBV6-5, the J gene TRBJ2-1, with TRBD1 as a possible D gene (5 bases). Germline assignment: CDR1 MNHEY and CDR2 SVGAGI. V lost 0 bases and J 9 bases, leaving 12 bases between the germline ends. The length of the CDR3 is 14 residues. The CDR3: CASSYSTDPGEQFF. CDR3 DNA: TGTGCCAGCAGTTACTCGACAGATCCGGGTGAGCAGTTCTTC.

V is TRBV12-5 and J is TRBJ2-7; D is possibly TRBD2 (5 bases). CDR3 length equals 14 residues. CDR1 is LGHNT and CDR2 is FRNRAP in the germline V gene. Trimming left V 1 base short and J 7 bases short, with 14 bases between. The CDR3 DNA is TGTGCTAGTGGTTTGGAAGGGAGAGGACGGGAGCAGTACTTC. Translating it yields CASGLEGRGREQYF.

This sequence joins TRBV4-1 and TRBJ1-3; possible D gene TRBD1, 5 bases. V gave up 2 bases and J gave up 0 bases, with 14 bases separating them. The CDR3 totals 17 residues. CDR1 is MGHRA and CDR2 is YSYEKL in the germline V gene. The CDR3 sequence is CASSQLGAALSGNTIYF. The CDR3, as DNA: TGCGCCAGCAGCCAACTTGGGGCTGCCCTCTCTGGAAACACCATATATTTT.

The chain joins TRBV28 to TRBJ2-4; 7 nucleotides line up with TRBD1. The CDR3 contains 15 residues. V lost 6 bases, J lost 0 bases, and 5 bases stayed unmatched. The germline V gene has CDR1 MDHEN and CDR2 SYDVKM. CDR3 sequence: CASRGQQLAKNIQYF. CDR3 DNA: TGTGCCAGCAGGGGACAGCAGCTAGCCAAAAACATTCAGTACTTC.

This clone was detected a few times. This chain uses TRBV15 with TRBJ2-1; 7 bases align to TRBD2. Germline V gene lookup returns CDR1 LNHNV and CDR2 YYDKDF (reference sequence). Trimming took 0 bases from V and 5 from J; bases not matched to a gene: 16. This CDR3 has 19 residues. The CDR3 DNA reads TGTGCCACCAGCAGAGAGTTTCTTTTGGAACTAGCGTCTAACAATGAGCAGTTCTTC. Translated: CATSREFLLELASNNEQFF.

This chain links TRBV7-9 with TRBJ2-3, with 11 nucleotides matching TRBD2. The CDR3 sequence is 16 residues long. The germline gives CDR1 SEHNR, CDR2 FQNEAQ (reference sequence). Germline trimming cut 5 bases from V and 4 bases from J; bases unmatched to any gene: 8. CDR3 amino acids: CASSPPLAGGSDTQYF. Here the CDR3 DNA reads TGTGCCAGCAGCCCACCCCTAGCGGGGGGTTCAGATACGCAGTATTTT.

CDR3 DNA sequence: TGTGCCACCGATCAGCCCCAGCATTTT. Translating gives CATDQPQHF. The rearrangement joins TRBV6-8 to TRBJ1-5, with D unresolved. This CDR3 is built from 9 residues. From germline, CDR1 is MNHGY and CDR2 SAAAGT. Trimming stripped 10 bases from V and 5 bases from J, with 3 bases between.

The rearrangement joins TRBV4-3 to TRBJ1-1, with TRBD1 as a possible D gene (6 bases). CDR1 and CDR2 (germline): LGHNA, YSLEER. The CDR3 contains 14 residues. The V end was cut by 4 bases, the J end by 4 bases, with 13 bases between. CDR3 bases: TGCGCCAGCAGCCCTAGGGACAAAGGCACTGAAGCTTTCTTT. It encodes CASSPRDKGTEAFF.

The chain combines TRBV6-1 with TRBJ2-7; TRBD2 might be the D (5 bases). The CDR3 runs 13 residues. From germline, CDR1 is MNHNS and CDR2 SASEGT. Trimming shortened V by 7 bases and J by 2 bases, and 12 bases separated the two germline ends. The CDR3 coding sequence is TGTGCCAGCATCCGGGGAACCGCCTACGAGCAGTACTTC. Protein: CASIRGTAYEQYF.

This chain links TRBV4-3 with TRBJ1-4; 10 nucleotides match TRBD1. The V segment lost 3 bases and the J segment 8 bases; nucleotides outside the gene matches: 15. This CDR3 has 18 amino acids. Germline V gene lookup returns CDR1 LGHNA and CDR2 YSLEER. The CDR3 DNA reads TGCGCCAGCAGCCAGAACTCCGCCGGACAGGGGGGGAGAGAAAAACTGTTTTTT. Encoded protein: CASSQNSAGQGGREKLFF.

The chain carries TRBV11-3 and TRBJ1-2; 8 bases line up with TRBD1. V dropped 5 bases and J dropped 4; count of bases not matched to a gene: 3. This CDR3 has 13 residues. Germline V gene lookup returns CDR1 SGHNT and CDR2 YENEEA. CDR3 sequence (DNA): TGTGCCAGCAGCGCGGGGACAGGCTATGGCTACACCTTC. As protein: CASSAGTGYGYTF.

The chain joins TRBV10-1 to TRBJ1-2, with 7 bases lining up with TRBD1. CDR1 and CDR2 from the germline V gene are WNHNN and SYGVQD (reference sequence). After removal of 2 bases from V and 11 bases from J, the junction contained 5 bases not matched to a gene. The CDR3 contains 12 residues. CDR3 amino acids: CASSEEWDSYTF. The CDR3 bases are TGCGCCAGCAGTGAGGAGTGGGACAGTTACACCTTC.